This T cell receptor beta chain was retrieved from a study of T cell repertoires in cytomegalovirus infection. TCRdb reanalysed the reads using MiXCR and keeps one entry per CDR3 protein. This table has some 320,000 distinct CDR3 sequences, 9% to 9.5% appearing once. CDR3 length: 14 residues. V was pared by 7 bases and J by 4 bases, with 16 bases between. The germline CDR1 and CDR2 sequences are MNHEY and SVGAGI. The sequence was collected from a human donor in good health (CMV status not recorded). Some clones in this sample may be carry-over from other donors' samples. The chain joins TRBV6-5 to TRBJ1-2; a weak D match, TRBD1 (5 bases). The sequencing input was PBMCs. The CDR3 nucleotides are TGTGCCAGCAAAACAGGTTTAGGATCCTATGGCTACACCTTC. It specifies CASKTGLGSYGYTF.